A selection of T cell receptor beta chains follows, all from one sample in a study of control samples from healthy donors and cancer patients. Sequenced by immunoSEQ multiplex PCR; TCRdb stores in-frame clones only, minus some. The data contain about 100,000 clones, around four fifths of them singletons. Sample: blood. Receptors originate from a man aged 25-45 years in good health. Each CDR3 is given with its conserved first and last residue. A D gene is named only where the DNA matches it firmly. The listing skips clone size in some rows; elsewhere it reads once, few, many or a size class.

size	V	D	J	CDR3	DNA
-	TRBV5-6	-	TRBJ1-1	CASSLLQGYTEAFF	TGTGCCAGCAGCTTGTTACAGGGTTACACTGAAGCTTTCTTT
-	TRBV19	TRBD1	TRBJ1-1	CASSTRQGRGTEAFF	TGTGCCAGTAGTACCCGACAGGGCAGAGGAACTGAAGCTTTCTTT
-	TRBV13	-	TRBJ2-7	CASSPPGPYEQYF	TGTGCCAGCAGCCCTCCGGGACCCTACGAGCAGTACTTC
-	TRBV14	TRBD1	TRBJ1-1	CASSLRTGWNTEAFF	TGTGCCAGCAGCCTGCGGACAGGCTGGAACACTGAAGCTTTCTTT
few	TRBV27	TRBD2	TRBJ2-7	CASSRMIAGGFEQYF	TGTGCCAGCAGCCGGATGATAGCGGGGGGGTTCGAGCAGTACTTC
-	TRBV28	-	TRBJ1-5	CASVSYWSNQPQHF	TGTGCCAGCGTATCTTATTGGTCCAATCAGCCCCAGCATTTT
-	TRBV30	-	TRBJ1-2	CAWSRQVYYGYTF	TGTGCCTGGAGTAGACAGGTTTACTATGGCTACACCTTC
-	TRBV6-4	-	TRBJ2-7	CASSEQSGAGYEQYF	TGTGCCAGCAGTGAACAATCGGGGGCGGGATACGAGCAGTACTTC
-	TRBV6-5	-	TRBJ1-5	CASSYSFLEPQHF	TGTGCCAGCAGTTACTCGTTTCTGGAGCCCCAGCATTTT
-	TRBV24-1	-	TRBJ2-1	CATSDATATSSYNEQFF	TGTGCCACCAGTGATGCGACGGCCACAAGCTCCTACAATGAGCAGTTCTTC
once	TRBV2	-	TRBJ1-1	CASSEQGGTEAFF	TGTGCCAGCAGTGAACAGGGAGGCACTGAAGCTTTCTTT
-	TRBV24-1	TRBD2	TRBJ2-2	CATSDPRGTSGTTNTGELFF	TGTGCCACCAGTGATCCCCGAGGGACTAGCGGGACTACGAACACCGGGGAGCTGTTTTTT
-	TRBV27	-	TRBJ1-4	CASSLRPATNEKLFF	TGTGCCAGCAGTTTAAGGCCCGCAACTAATGAAAAACTGTTTTTT
-	TRBV7-8	-	TRBJ2-5	CASRAQTVLGTQYF	TGTGCCAGCAGGGCACAGACTGTACTCGGGACCCAGTACTTC
-	TRBV5-6	-	TRBJ2-7	CASSSVDSYEQYF	TGTGCCAGCAGCTCAGTGGACAGCTACGAGCAGTACTTC
-	TRBV27	TRBD1	TRBJ2-7	CASRPTNRGRYEQYF	TGTGCCAGCAGGCCCACTAACAGGGGGCGTTACGAGCAGTACTTC
-	TRBV27	-	TRBJ1-6	CASSATGTSYNSPLHF	TGTGCCAGCAGTGCCACCGGGACCTCCTATAATTCACCCCTCCACTTT
-	TRBV6-5	-	TRBJ1-5	CASSPAGVSNQPQHF	TGTGCCAGCAGTCCCGCAGGGGTAAGCAATCAGCCCCAGCATTTT
-	TRBV20-1	-	TRBJ1-1	CSGSGNTEAFF	TGCAGTGGGAGTGGGAACACTGAAGCTTTCTTT
-	TRBV18	-	TRBJ1-1	CVSSPQGFTTEAFF	TGTGTCAGCTCACCGCAGGGTTTTACCACTGAAGCTTTCTTT
many	TRBV18	-	TRBJ1-2	CASSPLDRLANYGYTF	TGTGCCAGCTCACCACTCGACAGACTAGCTAACTATGGCTACACCTTC
-	TRBV5-1	-	TRBJ2-5	CASSLGELKLETQYF	TGCGCCAGCAGCTTGGGGGAGCTGAAACTGGAGACCCAGTACTTC
-	TRBV30	-	TRBJ2-7	CAWALMWDEQYF	TGTGCCTGGGCTCTCATGTGGGACGAGCAGTACTTC
-	TRBV27	-	TRBJ2-7	CASSARTGVSSYEQYF	TGTGCCAGCAGTGCCAGGACGGGGGTGAGCTCCTACGAGCAGTACTTC
-	TRBV6-5	TRBD1	TRBJ1-2	CASGKDRGYGYTF	TGTGCCAGCGGAAAGGACAGGGGGTATGGCTACACCTTC
once	TRBV15	-	TRBJ1-3	CATSFSGNSGNTIYF	TGTGCCACCAGCTTTTCAGGCAACTCTGGAAACACCATATATTTT
few	TRBV6-5	TRBD1	TRBJ1-2	CASSRRQGNYGYTF	TGTGCCAGCAGCCGACGACAGGGAAACTATGGCTACACCTTC
-	TRBV9	-	TRBJ2-7	CASSVQGGLGEQYF	TGTGCCAGCAGCGTTCAAGGAGGCCTTGGGGAGCAGTACTTC
-	TRBV11-3	TRBD1	TRBJ2-5	CASSLGRGQETQYF	TGTGCCAGCAGCTTAGGCAGGGGGCAAGAGACCCAGTACTTC
-	TRBV7-9	TRBD1	TRBJ1-6	CASNRGGRNSPLHF	TGTGCCAGCAACCGAGGGGGCAGGAATTCACCCCTCCACTTT
once	TRBV9	TRBD1	TRBJ2-5	CASSTGGDWKETQYF	TGTGCCAGCAGCACAGGGGGCGACTGGAAAGAGACCCAGTACTTC
-	TRBV2	-	TRBJ1-1	CASSEARGAAFF	TGTGCCAGCAGTGAAGCGAGGGGTGCGGCTTTCTTT
-	TRBV19	-	TRBJ2-4	CASSMRAGTKNIQYF	TGTGCCAGTAGTATGCGAGCAGGGACCAAAAACATTCAGTACTTC
-	TRBV27	-	TRBJ1-2	CASSSESSMGGYTF	TGTGCCAGCAGTTCGGAGAGTTCTATGGGCGGCTACACCTTC
-	TRBV7-2	-	TRBJ1-5	CASTTGDRINQPQHF	TGTGCCAGCACGACAGGTGATAGGATCAATCAGCCCCAGCATTTT
-	TRBV6-5	-	TRBJ2-7	CASSTRDSYEQYF	TGTGCCAGCAGTACAAGGGATTCCTACGAGCAGTACTTC
-	TRBV14	-	TRBJ1-1	CASSAGSVTEAFF	TGTGCCAGCAGTGCGGGGTCGGTTACTGAAGCTTTCTTT